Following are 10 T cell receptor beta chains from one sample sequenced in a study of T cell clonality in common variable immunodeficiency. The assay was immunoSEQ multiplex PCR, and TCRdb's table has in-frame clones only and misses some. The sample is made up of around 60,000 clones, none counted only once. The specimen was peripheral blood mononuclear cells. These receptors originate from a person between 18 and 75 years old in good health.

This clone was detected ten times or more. The part of the CDR3 DNA that was read is TGCGCCAGCAGCTTGGATCTTGGGACATACAATGAG. Amino acid sequence: CASSLDLGTYNE. The whole CDR3 reads CASSLDLGTYNEQFF. The chain recombines TRBV5-1 with TRBJ2-1, with D possibly matching TRBD1 (6 bases). The read falls 3 residues short of the CDR3 end, and the missing part is taken from the germline J gene. Trimming removed 0 bases from V and 4 bases from J, with 11 bases in between. The germline V gene encodes CDR1 SGHRS and CDR2 YFSETQ. CDR3 size: 15 residues. Full variable domain (missing parts from reference TRBV5-1 and TRBJ2-1): KAGVTQTPRYLIKTRGQQVTLSCSPISGHRSVSWYQQTPGQGLQFLFEYFSETQRNKGNFPGRFSGRQFSNSRSEMNVSTLELGDSALYLCASSLDLGTYNEQFFGPGTRLTVL.

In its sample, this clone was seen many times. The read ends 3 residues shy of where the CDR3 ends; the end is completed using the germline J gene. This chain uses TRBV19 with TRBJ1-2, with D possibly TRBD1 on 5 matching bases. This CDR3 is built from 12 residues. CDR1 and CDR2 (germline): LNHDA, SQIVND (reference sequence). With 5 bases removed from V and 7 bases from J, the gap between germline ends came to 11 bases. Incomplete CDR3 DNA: TGTGCCAGTAGTCTAAGGGACTTTGGC. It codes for CASSLRDFG. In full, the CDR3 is CASSLRDFGYTF.

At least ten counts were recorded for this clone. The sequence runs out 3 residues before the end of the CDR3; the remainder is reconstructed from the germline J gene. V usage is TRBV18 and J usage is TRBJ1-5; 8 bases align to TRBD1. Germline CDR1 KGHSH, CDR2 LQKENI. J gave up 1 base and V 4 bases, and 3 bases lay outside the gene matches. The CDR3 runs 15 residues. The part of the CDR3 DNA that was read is TGTGCCAGCTCACGTAGACAGGGGAGCAATCAGCCC. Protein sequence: CASSRRQGSNQP. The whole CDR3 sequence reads CASSRRQGSNQPQHF.

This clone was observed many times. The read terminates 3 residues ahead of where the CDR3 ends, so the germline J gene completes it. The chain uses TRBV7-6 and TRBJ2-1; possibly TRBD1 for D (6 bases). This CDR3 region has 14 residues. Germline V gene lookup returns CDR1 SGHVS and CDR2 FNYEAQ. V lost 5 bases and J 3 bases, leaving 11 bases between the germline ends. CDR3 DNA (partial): TGTGCCAGCAGCCTACAGGGAAACTACAATGAG. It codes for CASSLQGNYNE. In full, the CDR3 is CASSLQGNYNEQFF.

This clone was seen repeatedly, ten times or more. The CDR3 here is CASSQEGPRPDTQYF. The DNA read from the CDR3 is TGTGCCAGCAGCCAAGAGGGCCCACGGCCCGATACG. This chain links TRBV4-2 with TRBJ2-3; D ambiguous. The read ends 3 residues shy of where the CDR3 ends; the end is completed using the germline J gene. The CDR3 is 15 residues long. Germline V gene data show CDR1 as LGHNA and CDR2 as YNFKEQ. V was pared by 0 bases and J by 6 bases, with 13 bases between.

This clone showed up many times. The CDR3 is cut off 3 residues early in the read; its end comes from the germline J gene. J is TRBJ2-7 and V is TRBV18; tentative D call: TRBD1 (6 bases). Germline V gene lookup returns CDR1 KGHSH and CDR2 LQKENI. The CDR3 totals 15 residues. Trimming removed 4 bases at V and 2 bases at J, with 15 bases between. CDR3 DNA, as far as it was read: TGTGCCAGCTCACTCAAACAGGGAGCACCCTACGAG. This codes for CASSLKQGAPYE. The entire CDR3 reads CASSLKQGAPYEQYF.

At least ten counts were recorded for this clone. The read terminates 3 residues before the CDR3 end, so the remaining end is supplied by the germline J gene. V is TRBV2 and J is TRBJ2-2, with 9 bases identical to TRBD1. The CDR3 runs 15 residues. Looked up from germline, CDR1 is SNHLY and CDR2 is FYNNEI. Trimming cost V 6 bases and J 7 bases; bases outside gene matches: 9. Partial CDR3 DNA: TGTGCCAGCAGCGCCGGGACAGGGAGTAGCGGGGAG. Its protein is CASSAGTGSSGE. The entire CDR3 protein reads CASSAGTGSSGELFF.

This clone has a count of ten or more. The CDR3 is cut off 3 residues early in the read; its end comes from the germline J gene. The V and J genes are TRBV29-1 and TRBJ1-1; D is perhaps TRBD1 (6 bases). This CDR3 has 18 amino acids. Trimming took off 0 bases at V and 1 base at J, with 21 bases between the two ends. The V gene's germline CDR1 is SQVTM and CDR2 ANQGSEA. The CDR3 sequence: CSVEDGHRESAWNTEAFF. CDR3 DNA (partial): TGCAGCGTTGAAGATGGGCACAGGGAATCAGCATGGAACACTGAA.

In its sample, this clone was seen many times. Incomplete CDR3 DNA: TGTGCCAGCAGTGATACCGGACAGGGGTCCCACGAG. Its protein product is CASSDTGQGSHE. The CDR3 in full is CASSDTGQGSHEQYF. The rearrangement joins TRBV2 to TRBJ2-7; 9 nucleotides match TRBD1. The read is 3 residues too short to cover the CDR3 end, so that end is filled in from the germline J gene. Trimming at V came to 3 bases and at J to 5 bases, leaving 8 bases not matched to a gene. CDR3 length: 15 amino acids. Germline CDR1 and CDR2: SNHLY and FYNNEI.

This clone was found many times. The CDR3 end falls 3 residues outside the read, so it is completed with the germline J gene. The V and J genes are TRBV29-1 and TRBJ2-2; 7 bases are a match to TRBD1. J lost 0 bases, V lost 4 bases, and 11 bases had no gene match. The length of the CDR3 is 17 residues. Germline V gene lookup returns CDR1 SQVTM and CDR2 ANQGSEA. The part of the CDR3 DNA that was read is TGCAGCGTTGTCCGGCCCGCCGGGACAGCGAACACCGGGGAG. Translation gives CSVVRPAGTANTGE. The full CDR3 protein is CSVVRPAGTANTGELFF.